This T cell receptor (beta chain) was sequenced during a study of blood T cell repertoires in COVID-19. Looking at the study overall: Collection of acute and convalescent COVID-19 samples took place in the United States, Italy and Spain.

The J segment lost 2 bases and the V segment lost 9 bases, leaving 1 base of the junction unmatched. Germline loops: CDR1 SEHNR, CDR2 FQNEAQ (reference sequence). The CDR3 is 13 residues long. Authors' methods: Reference gene primer amplification in the assay estimated nucleated cell counts. The table came from immunoSEQ multiplex PCR; TCRdb's copy has only in-frame clones and leaves some out. That table gives V, J and clone size, and the DNA gave D and trimming. The sample yields about 480,000 clones, 80% to 90% seen once. Patients in Seattle were enrolled during active infection, then followed longitudinally.

This receptor was identified in a man aged 18 to 29 with COVID-19, enrolled during active disease. The J gene is TRBJ2-5, the V gene TRBV7-9; TRBD2 matches at 12 bases. Material: peripheral blood. The CDR3 nucleotides read TGTGCCAGTGGACTAGCGGGGCAAGAGACCCAGTACTTC. This codes for CASGLAGQETQYF. The full variable domain, in which reference TRBV7-9 and TRBJ2-5 provide the parts outside the CDR3, is DTGVSQNPRHKITKRGQNVTFRCDPISEHNRLYWYRQTLGQGPEFLTYFQNEAQLEKSRLLSDRFSAERPKGSFSTLEIQRTEQGDSAMYLCASGLAGQETQYFGPGTRLLVL.